In this sample, the clone carrying this T cell receptor (beta chain) turned up once. In germline, CDR1 is MDHEN, CDR2 SYDVKM. This CDR3 contains 17 residues. V was trimmed by 1 base and J by 1 base, leaving 14 bases between them. These data belong to a study of identifying expanded T cells in peripheral blood. This table comes from immunoSEQ multiplex PCR, and its TCRdb copy is limited to in-frame clones, with some not included. The sample yields about 81,000 clones, 65% to 85% seen once. Specimen: blood. The genes are TRBV28 and TRBJ1-5; a weak D match, TRBD1 (5 bases). The receptor comes from a person aged 18 to 70 in good health. The CDR3 region has the DNA TGTGCCAGCAGTTTATCCTACGGGGGTGCGAGCAATCAGCCCCAGCATTTT. Its translation: CASSLSYGGASNQPQHF.